The TCR beta chain under discussion was sequenced for a study of T cell changes during pregnancy in multiple sclerosis (dated by TCRdb to the late 2010s). Regarding the study in general: The study examined how the T cell repertoire changed over the course of pregnancy in women with multiple sclerosis.

The receptor library was made with the immunoSEQ multiplex PCR assay. Sourced from immuneACCESS, this table was stored by TCRdb with only in-frame sequences that have V and J called. A share of the clones is absent; for the studies checked, an unresolved V gene accounts for under half, and the remainder has no known explanation. Across this sample there are around 56,000 clones, with about 90% seen only once. The leading ten clones occupy approximately 0.8% of the sample. For this clone: Its antigen remains unidentified. Per-base qualities were not stored, and no clone one base away is much larger.

The V and J ends are trimmed by 2 bases and 4 bases, leaving 17 bases between them. The germline V gene (reference sequence) supplies CDR1 GTSNPN and CDR2 SVGIG. The CDR3 goes from the cysteine to the phenylalanine over 15 residues. Just the 45-base CDR3 DNA is kept, in frame starting at base 1. The receptor's source is a female donor with multiple sclerosis, enrolled in a pregnancy study. The chain joins TRBV30 to TRBJ1-2; the D gene is perhaps TRBD1, from 6 matching bases. The material was CD4+ T cells from peripheral blood mononuclear cells, obtained in the first trimester of pregnancy. The sequence in DNA is TGTGCCTGGAGTCTCCGGGACACCCGGCCCTATGGCTACACCTTC. Its coded protein is CAWSLRDTRPYGYTF.